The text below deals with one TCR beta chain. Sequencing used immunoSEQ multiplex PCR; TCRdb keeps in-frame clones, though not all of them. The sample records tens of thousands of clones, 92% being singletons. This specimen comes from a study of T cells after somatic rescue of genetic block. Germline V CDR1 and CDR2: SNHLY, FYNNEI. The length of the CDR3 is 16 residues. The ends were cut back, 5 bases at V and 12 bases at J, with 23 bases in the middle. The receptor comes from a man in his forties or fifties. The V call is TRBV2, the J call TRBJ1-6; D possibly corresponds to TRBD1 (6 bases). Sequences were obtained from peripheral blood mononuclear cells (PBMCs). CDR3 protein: CASSPTGHRGRGPLHF. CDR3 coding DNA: TGTGCCAGCAGTCCTACGGGACATCGCGGCCGAGGACCCCTCCACTTT.